The clone carrying this T cell receptor beta chain was seen a handful of times. Its target is unknown. These data belong to a study of cytomegalovirus exposure and HLA in healthy donors. Study outcomes and limitations: Serostatus for CMV was the only available immune exposure information. A later analysis found TCR association rates differed by HLA locus, highest for DRB1 and lowest for HLA-C.

The PCR had 60 Vbeta and 13 Jbeta primers. The assay was immunoSEQ multiplex PCR, and TCRdb's table has in-frame clones only and misses some. The table lists 150,000 to 200,000 clones, more than 60% of them singletons. Sequencing used PBMCs. The receptor was isolated from a man aged 18 to 30 in good health and CMV-seropositive.

CDR3 protein: CASSSDRQGKEGYTEAFF. For the CDR3, the DNA is TGTGCCAGCAGCTCAGACAGACAGGGCAAGGAAGGGTACACTGAAGCTTTCTTT. The chain recombines TRBV11-1 with TRBJ1-1; 7 positions match TRBD1. V trimming: 4 bases; J trimming: 3 bases; junction bases outside the gene matches: 17. Germline V gene sequence: CDR1 SGHAT, CDR2 FQDESV (reference sequence). The CDR3 is made up of 18 amino acids.